These T cell receptor beta chains were read from a single sample in a study of shared clonotypes between healthy human individuals. Sequenced by immunoSEQ multiplex PCR; TCRdb stores in-frame clones only, minus some. The sample has roughly 1,000,000 clones, approximately 80% seen once. The sequenced sample consisted of memory CD4+ T cells from PBMCs. These receptors were collected from a man aged 18 to 35 in good health. Some clones in this sample may be carry-over from other donors' samples. Each CDR3 is given with its conserved first and last residue. Each record gives: clone size, V gene, D gene, CDR3 length, J gene, CDR3 protein, CDR3 DNA. A D gene is named only where the DNA matches it firmly. Clone size appears in some rows only: once, few, many, or a class for an expanded clone.

NA	TRBV18	TRBD2	15	TRBJ2-1	CASSPPGLGKERLLF	TGTGCCAGCTCACCCCCGGGACTAGGGAAGGAGCGTTTGCTCTTC
NA	TRBV6-6	NA	13	TRBJ1-1	CASSYRGATEAFF	TGTGCCAGCAGTTACAGGGGAGCAACTGAAGCTTTCTTT
NA	TRBV29-1	NA	12	TRBJ2-5	CSVGGLGETQYF	TGCAGCGTTGGCGGCCTTGGGGAGACCCAGTACTTC
few	TRBV28	TRBD2	13	TRBJ2-7	CASRLGLAGISSF	TGTGCCAGCAGACTGGGACTAGCGGGAATTAGTAGCTTC
NA	TRBV6-1	TRBD1	17	TRBJ1-2	CASSENHYRGPNYGYTF	TGTGCCAGCAGTGAAAACCACTACAGGGGCCCTAACTATGGCTACACCTTC
NA	TRBV19	TRBD1	14	TRBJ1-5	CASSWGGGGQPQHF	TGTGCCAGTAGTTGGGGAGGGGGCGGTCAGCCCCAGCATTTT
NA	TRBV6-6	TRBD1	15	TRBJ1-5	CASQGARGSNQPQHF	TGTGCCAGCCAGGGGGCGCGTGGGAGCAATCAGCCCCAGCATTTT
NA	TRBV28	NA	11	TRBJ2-5	CASSLYDSTYF	TGTGCCAGCAGTTTATACGACAGTACGTACTTC
NA	TRBV7-2	TRBD2	15	TRBJ2-3	CASSLGRGSTDTQYF	TGTGCCAGCAGCTTAGGGCGGGGGAGCACAGATACGCAGTATTTT
NA	TRBV28	TRBD1	16	TRBJ2-7	CASSSYRGTSSYEQYF	TGTGCCAGCAGTTCCTACAGGGGTACGAGCTCCTACGAGCAGTACTTC
NA	TRBV2	NA	15	TRBJ2-3	CASSERDGYTDTQYF	TGTGCCAGCAGTGAAAGAGACGGCTACACAGATACGCAGTATTTT